One sample yielded the 30 T cell receptor beta chains listed below, sequenced in a study of CD8 T cells in Susac syndrome (dated by TCRdb to about 2019). Library creation used the immunoSEQ multiplex PCR assay. RNA was extracted using the RNeasy kit, and roughly 0.5 to 1 microgram was reverse transcribed with random hexamers. TCRdb's own reprocessing of the public reads used fastp at Q25 and MiXCR and kept productive beta chains. Here each entry gathers all rows of one CDR3 protein and keeps the most common genes and DNA. The sample contains 150,000 or so distinct CDR3 sequences, 93% of them found a single time. The ten largest account for over 0.11% of the sample. The sample taken for sequencing was CD4+ T cells from PBMCs. Receptors originate from a human donor in good health.

J is TRBJ2-2 and V is TRBV28; tentatively, D is TRBD2 (6 bases). Germline CDR1 reads MDHEN; CDR2 reads SYDVKM. The CDR3 loop spans 15 amino acids. V gave up 2 bases and J gave up 3 bases, with 10 bases separating them. The CDR3 here is CASSLATRDTGELFF. For the CDR3, the DNA is TGTGCCAGCAGTTTAGCGACTAGGGACACCGGGGAGCTGTTTTTT.

J is TRBJ1-2 and V is TRBV20-1; D ambiguous. The CDR3 consists of 12 residues. V lost 3 bases and J 0 bases, leaving 5 bases between the germline ends. Per the germline V gene, CDR1 is DFQATT and CDR2 is SNEGSKA (reference sequence). CDR3 in DNA: TGCAGTGCTAGGTTGTCTAACTATGGCTACACCTTC. Translating it yields CSARLSNYGYTF.

The CDR3 DNA follows: TGTGCCAGCAGTCCGACAGCTACGAACACCGGGGAGCTGTTTTTT. This sequence encodes CASSPTATNTGELFF. This chain links TRBV3-1 with TRBJ2-2, with D possibly matching TRBD1 (5 bases). From germline, CDR1 is LGHDT and CDR2 YNNKEL (reference sequence). The V gene lost 6 bases and the J gene lost 0 bases, with 11 bases spanning the gap. The CDR3 extends over 15 amino acids. Full variable domain (outside the CDR3, taken from reference TRBV3-1 and TRBJ2-2): DTAVSQTPKYLVTQMGNDKSIKCEQNLGHDTMYWYKQDSKKFLKIMFSYNNKELIINETVPNRFSPKSPDKAHLNLHINSLELGDSAVYFCASSPTATNTGELFFGEGSRLTVL.

The chain couples TRBV14 to TRBJ2-1; D possibly corresponds to TRBD2 (6 bases). V lost 0 bases to trimming and J lost 9 bases, with 9 bases between them. The germline V gene has CDR1 SGHDN and CDR2 FVKESK. CDR3 size: 13 residues. The CDR3 coding sequence is TGTGCCAGCAGCCAAGAAAGGAGGGGTGAGCAGTTCTTC. This codes for CASSQERRGEQFF.

CDR3 bases: TGTGCCAGCAGCTTCGGCCCAGGGCCCGTGGGCTACACCTTC. Translating gives CASSFGPGPVGYTF. The genes are TRBV7-2 and TRBJ1-2; a possible D gene is TRBD1 (5 bases). Per the germline V gene, CDR1 is SGHTA and CDR2 is FQGNSA. Trimming stripped 3 bases from V and 8 bases from J, with 16 bases between. The CDR3 has 14 amino acids.

The V gene is TRBV20-1, the J gene TRBJ1-2; 7 nucleotides align to TRBD1. The CDR3 length is 14 residues. Germline loops: CDR1 DFQATT, CDR2 SNEGSKA (reference sequence). Trimming removed 6 bases from V and 3 bases from J; junction bases left unmatched: 10. Written as DNA, the CDR3 is TGCAGTGCGCTCGCCGGGACAGCCCACTATGGCTACACCTTC. Protein product: CSALAGTAHYGYTF.

This chain connects TRBV11-3 to TRBJ2-7; 8 positions agree with TRBD1. The V segment lost 4 bases and the J segment 5 bases; nucleotides outside the gene matches: 16. The CDR3 totals 17 residues. CDR1 and CDR2 from the germline V gene are SGHNT and YENEEA. The CDR3: CASSSGSGTGASNEQYF. The CDR3, as DNA: TGTGCCAGCAGCTCCGGCTCCGGGACAGGTGCTTCCAACGAGCAGTACTTC.

The chain employs TRBV7-8 and TRBJ2-7; 14 bases map to TRBD2. This CDR3 is 15 amino acids long. Germline V gene lookup returns CDR1 SGHVS and CDR2 FQNEAQ. The V gene end was trimmed by 6 bases and the J gene end by 6 bases; junction bases not matched to a gene: 7. In DNA form, the CDR3 reads TGTGCCAGCAGACCCCCCGGGACTAGCGGGGGCGAGCAGTACTTC. Amino acids: CASRPPGTSGGEQYF.

The chain has TRBV6-2 or TRBV6-3 and TRBJ2-3; the D is unclear. Per germline, CDR1 MNHEY and CDR2 SVGEGT. V gave up 2 bases and J gave up 3 bases, with 3 bases separating them. This CDR3 region has 12 residues. CDR3 DNA: TGTGCCAGCAGTTACGCGACAGATACGCAGTATTTT. It is translated as CASSYATDTQYF.

The V gene is TRBV4-1, the J gene TRBJ2-3; D might be TRBD2 (5 bases). The CDR3 spans 14 residues. In germline, CDR1 is MGHRA, CDR2 YSYEKL. Trimming pared 3 bases from V and 2 bases from J, leaving 9 bases between. The CDR3 reads CASSQTGITDTQYF. The CDR3 DNA reads TGCGCCAGCAGCCAGACCGGGATCACAGATACGCAGTATTTT.

The V and J genes are TRBV12-3 or TRBV12-4 and TRBJ1-2; tentative D call: TRBD1 (5 bases). This CDR3 spans 14 amino acids. V dropped 5 bases and J dropped 3 bases, with 13 bases sitting between them. This chain's CDR3 is CASSGGTSHYGYTF. The CDR3 coding sequence is TGTGCCAGCAGTGGAGGGACTTCTCACTATGGCTACACCTTC.

The chain joins TRBV19 to TRBJ1-1; 8 bases map to TRBD1. Germline assignment: CDR1 LNHDA and CDR2 SQIVND (reference sequence). The V segment lost 6 bases and the J segment 7 bases; nucleotides outside the gene matches: 10. The CDR3 covers 14 residues. The CDR3 bases are TGTGCCAGTAGGGACAGGGTTAACTCTATTGAAGCTTTCTTT. As protein: CASRDRVNSIEAFF.

The rearrangement links TRBV5-1 to TRBJ2-6; D is unclear. V dropped 5 bases and J dropped 0 bases, with 6 bases sitting between them. CDR1 is SGHRS, CDR2 YFSETQ, per germline. The CDR3 has 14 amino acids. The CDR3 sequence is CASSVPSGANVLTF. The CDR3 nucleotides read TGCGCCAGCAGTGTCCCCTCTGGGGCCAACGTCCTGACTTTC. Based on the CDR3 plus reference TRBV5-1 and TRBJ2-6, the full variable domain is KAGVTQTPRYLIKTRGQQVTLSCSPISGHRSVSWYQQTPGQGLQFLFEYFSETQRNKGNFPGRFSGRQFSNSRSEMNVSTLELGDSALYLCASSVPSGANVLTFGAGSRLTVL.

The chain couples TRBV7-9 to TRBJ2-3; 12 bases map to TRBD2. V lost 5 bases, J lost 4 bases, and 10 bases stayed unmatched. CDR3 length equals 17 residues. The germline gives CDR1 SEHNR, CDR2 FQNEAQ (reference sequence). The CDR3 loop reads CASSPRLAGDLPDTQYF. CDR3 DNA sequence: TGTGCCAGCAGCCCGAGACTAGCGGGGGATCTACCAGATACGCAGTATTTT.

This clonotype appeared once. The chain uses TRBV3-1 and TRBJ2-5; D ambiguous. CDR1 and CDR2 from the germline V gene are LGHDT and YNNKEL (reference sequence). The CDR3 extends over 11 amino acids. V gave up 6 bases and J gave up 4 bases, with 6 bases separating them. For the CDR3, the DNA is TGTGCCAGCAGGGTTTTAGAGACCCAGTACTTC. This encodes CASRVLETQYF.

The chain has TRBV18 and TRBJ2-1; D remains ambiguous. This CDR3 is 12 amino acids long. Trimming left V 2 bases short and J 9 bases short, with 8 bases between. Germline CDR1 KGHSH, CDR2 LQKENI. CDR3 DNA: TGTGCCAGCTCACCAGCAGTGGGTGAGCAGTTCTTC. The encoded protein is CASSPAVGEQFF.

J is TRBJ2-5 and V is TRBV7-2; D possibly corresponds to TRBD1 (7 bases). In germline, CDR1 is SGHTA, CDR2 FQGNSA. The V and J ends lost 5 bases and 7 bases respectively, with 14 bases between them. This CDR3 has 13 amino acids. CDR3 protein: CASSQGGEGTQYF. The CDR3 DNA reads as TGTGCCAGCAGCCAGGGGGGAGAGGGGACCCAGTACTTC.

The CDR3 sequence: CSVAPGELNYGYTF. CDR3 bases: TGCAGCGTTGCACCCGGGGAACTTAACTATGGCTACACCTTC. The chain joins TRBV29-1 to TRBJ1-2; no clear D gene. V shed 4 bases and J shed 1 base, with 13 bases lying between them. Germline CDR1 reads SQVTM; CDR2 reads ANQGSEA. This CDR3 contains 14 residues.

This clonotype was observed a handful of times. The rearrangement joins TRBV5-8 to TRBJ1-2; 9 bases agree with TRBD1. The CDR3 runs to 15 residues. The germline V gene encodes CDR1 SGHTS and CDR2 YDEGEE. The trim removed 0 bases at V and 5 bases at J, leaving 5 bases unmatched. This CDR3 is CASSLGQGGWYGYTF. The CDR3 DNA reads as TGTGCCAGCAGCTTGGGACAGGGGGGATGGTATGGCTACACCTTC.

CDR3 protein: CASSQDGSHTQYF. The CDR3 nucleotides read TGTGCCAGCAGCCAAGATGGCAGTCACACGCAGTATTTT. The V gene is TRBV3-1, the J gene TRBJ2-3; D not resolved. Germline V gene sequence: CDR1 LGHDT, CDR2 YNNKEL (reference sequence). This CDR3 region has 13 residues. Trimming took 0 bases from V and 9 from J, leaving 10 bases between them.

This clonotype was found once. The chain has TRBV18 and TRBJ2-1; 9 bases align to TRBD2. The J segment lost 6 bases and the V segment lost 6 bases, leaving 3 bases of the junction unmatched. Germline V CDR1 and CDR2: KGHSH, LQKENI. The CDR3 totals 13 residues. The CDR3 spells CASSLAGFNEQFF. CDR3 nucleotide sequence: TGTGCCAGCTCCCTAGCGGGGTTCAATGAGCAGTTCTTC.

This sequence joins TRBV20-1 and TRBJ2-5, with D hard to call. The V end was cut by 3 bases, the J end by 5 bases, with 10 bases between. Germline V gives CDR1 DFQATT, CDR2 SNEGSKA (reference sequence). CDR3 size: 12 residues. Written as DNA, the CDR3 is TGCAGTGCTAGTCACACCCCCGAGACCCAGTACTTC. Residues: CSASHTPETQYF.

The chain uses TRBV9 and TRBJ2-4; 7 bases align to TRBD2. After removal of 2 bases from V and 6 bases from J, the junction contained 8 bases not matched to a gene. Germline CDR1 reads SGDLS; CDR2 reads YYNGEE. This CDR3 comprises 15 residues. The CDR3 DNA follows: TGTGCCAGCAGCGTTGGGGGGGGTATTGGAAACATTCAGTACTTC. Encoded protein: CASSVGGGIGNIQYF.

The chain joins TRBV27 to TRBJ2-4, with a possible D match to TRBD2 (6 bases). CDR1 and CDR2 (germline): MNHEY, SMNVEV (reference sequence). Trimming removed 2 bases at V and 9 bases at J, with 17 bases between. The CDR3 sequence is 15 residues long. The CDR3 here is CASSLAGLTKGIQYF. In DNA, the CDR3 is TGTGCCAGCAGTTTAGCGGGACTTACAAAAGGCATTCAGTACTTC.

The chain employs TRBV2 and TRBJ1-1, with 8 bases fitting TRBD1. Looked up from germline, CDR1 is SNHLY and CDR2 is FYNNEI. The ends lost 7 bases at V and 4 bases at J; junction bases unmatched: 8. The CDR3 sequence is 14 residues long. CDR3 residues: CASTIGQGVTEAFF. CDR3 bases: TGTGCCAGCACCATCGGACAGGGAGTCACTGAAGCTTTCTTT.

The chain carries TRBV2 and TRBJ1-5; the D is unclear. The ends were cut back, 2 bases at V and 7 bases at J, with 9 bases in the middle. Per germline, CDR1 SNHLY and CDR2 FYNNEI. The CDR3 runs to 13 residues. In nucleotides, the CDR3 is TGTGCCAGCAGTGAACAGGCCCCCCAGCCCCAGCATTTT. Translated, it gives CASSEQAPQPQHF.

The chain has TRBV28 and TRBJ2-5, with D perhaps matching TRBD2 (7 bases). This CDR3 has 14 residues. Germline lookup yields CDR1 MDHEN and CDR2 SYDVKM. V lost 6 bases and J 5 bases, leaving 16 bases between the germline ends. As DNA, the CDR3 is TGTGCCAGCAGCTCTGGGGGGGCCATGGAGACCCAGTACTTC. This gives the protein CASSSGGAMETQYF.

The rearrangement joins TRBV11-2 to TRBJ1-1; D is ambiguous. Germline V lookup: CDR1 SGHAT, CDR2 FQNNGV. The CDR3 has 13 amino acids. V was shortened by 1 base and J by 5 bases, with 8 bases between the two germline ends. The CDR3 loop reads CASSLGWETEAFF. The CDR3 DNA sequence: TGTGCCAGCAGCTTAGGCTGGGAGACTGAAGCTTTCTTT.

The rearrangement links TRBV9 to TRBJ2-7, with TRBD1 matching over 7 bases. Germline CDR1 reads SGDLS; CDR2 reads YYNGEE. This CDR3 is 13 amino acids long. Losses at the gene ends were 3 bases for V and 4 bases for J; bases not matched to a gene: 4. CDR3 amino acids: CASSAGQRYEQYF. The CDR3 DNA reads as TGTGCCAGCAGCGCGGGACAGAGATACGAGCAGTACTTC.

The chain links TRBV3-1 to TRBJ2-5; no firm D call. The CDR3 loop spans 16 amino acids. V lost 4 bases and J lost 4, with 19 bases in between. From germline, CDR1 is LGHDT and CDR2 YNNKEL (reference sequence). The CDR3 spells CASSLPPTGSGETQYF. The CDR3 DNA reads TGTGCCAGCAGCCTCCCGCCGACTGGGTCAGGAGAGACCCAGTACTTC.